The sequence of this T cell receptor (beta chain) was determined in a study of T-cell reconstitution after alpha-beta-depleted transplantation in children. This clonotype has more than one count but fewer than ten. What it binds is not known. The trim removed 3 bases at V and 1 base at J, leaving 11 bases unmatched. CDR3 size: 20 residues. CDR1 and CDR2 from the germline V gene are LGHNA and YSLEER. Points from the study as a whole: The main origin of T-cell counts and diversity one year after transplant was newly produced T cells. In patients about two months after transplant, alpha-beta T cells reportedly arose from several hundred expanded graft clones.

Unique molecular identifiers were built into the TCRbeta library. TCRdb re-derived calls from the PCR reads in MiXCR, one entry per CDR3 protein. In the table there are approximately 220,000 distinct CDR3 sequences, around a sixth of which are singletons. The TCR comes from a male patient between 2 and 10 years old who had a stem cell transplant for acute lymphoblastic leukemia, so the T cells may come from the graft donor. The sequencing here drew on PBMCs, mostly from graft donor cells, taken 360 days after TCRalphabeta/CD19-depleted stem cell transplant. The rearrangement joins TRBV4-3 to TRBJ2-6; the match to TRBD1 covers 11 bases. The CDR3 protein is CASSQEGQGVSRSGANVLTF. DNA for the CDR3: TGCGCCAGCAGCCAGGAGGGACAGGGGGTGTCCAGGTCTGGGGCCAACGTCCTGACTTTC.